This record looks at one T cell receptor (beta chain) sequence and its context. These data belong to a study of T cells in Graves' hyperthyroidism and ophthalmopathy. Extraction of PBMCs used 10 ml of fresh peripheral blood. CDR3 size: 13 residues. Germline CDR1 is LGHDT and CDR2 is YNNKEL (reference sequence). Trimming pared 3 bases from V and 4 bases from J, leaving 9 bases between. It was RNA transcripts that yielded the amplified TCR beta CDR3 regions. During a first-round RT-PCR of the TCR CDR3, the HTBI primer set was used. Each CDR3 protein gets one entry after TCRdb re-called the multiplex PCR reads with MiXCR. The sample yields roughly 130,000 distinct CDR3 sequences, less than 25% seen once.

Sequencing input: blood. This clonotype originated in a woman aged 45-60 years with Graves' hyperthyroidism that later progressed to Graves' ophthalmopathy. The chain links TRBV3-1 to TRBJ1-2, with TRBD1 as a possible D gene (6 bases). CDR3 region: CASSQQGSYGYTF. CDR3 bases: TGTGCCAGCAGCCAGCAGGGGAGCTATGGCTACACCTTC.